What follows are 5 T cell receptor beta chains derived from one specimen sequenced in a study of blood T cells in healthy people across ages. Together with a sample-barcoded 5' primer, a J-beta primer mix was included in a second PCR lasting roughly 6 to 12 cycles. A single record per CDR3 protein comes from TCRdb applying MiXCR to the 5' RACE reads. Here the sample spans 850,000 to 950,000 distinct CDR3 sequences, around 28% being singletons. Sequenced input: blood. All receptors come from a woman at least 80 years old in good health.

The chain combines TRBV7-2 with TRBJ2-1; D is ambiguous. Germline CDR1 SGHTA, CDR2 FQGNSA. V was shortened by 6 bases and J by 5 bases, with 11 bases between the two germline ends. The CDR3 has 13 amino acids. The CDR3 protein is CASRGRIHNEQFF. The CDR3 DNA reads as TGTGCCAGCAGGGGCCGAATCCACAATGAGCAGTTCTTC.

This clonotype was counted at least ten times. The genes are TRBV7-2 and TRBJ1-1; maybe TRBD1 (6 bases). Trimming removed 5 bases at V and 2 bases at J, with 18 bases between. This CDR3 comprises 16 residues. The V gene's germline CDR1 is SGHTA and CDR2 FQGNSA. The CDR3 DNA is TGTGCCAGCAGCCAAGGCCGGGCGGGGGCTAACACTGAAGCTTTCTTT. It translates to CASSQGRAGANTEAFF.

J is TRBJ2-1 and V is TRBV20-1; D might be TRBD2 (5 bases). The V gene lost 1 base and the J gene lost 0 bases, with 7 bases spanning the gap. The CDR3 spans 14 residues. The germline CDR1 and CDR2 sequences are DFQATT and SNEGSKA (reference sequence). CDR3 residues: CSARGESSYNEQFF. In nucleotides, the CDR3 is TGCAGTGCTAGAGGGGAGAGCTCCTACAATGAGCAGTTCTTC.

The table lists this clonotype with many counts. V is TRBV5-1 and J is TRBJ2-5, with D perhaps TRBD1 (5 bases). Germline V gene sequence: CDR1 SGHRS, CDR2 YFSETQ. The CDR3 consists of 15 residues. Trimming took 0 bases from V and 0 from J, leaving 9 bases between them. The CDR3 DNA sequence: TGCGCCAGCAGCTTGGGTACAGGCTACCAAGAGACCCAGTACTTC. This sequence encodes CASSLGTGYQETQYF.

Only a few counts were recorded for this clonotype. The gene calls are TRBV7-6 and TRBJ2-1, with TRBD2 identical over 8 bases. Germline CDR1 is SGHVS and CDR2 is FNYEAQ. Trimming removed 4 bases from V and 0 bases from J; junction bases left unmatched: 5. This CDR3 has 16 residues. The CDR3 DNA sequence: TGTGCCAGCAGCTACGGGGGGGGGAGCTCCTACAATGAGCAGTTCTTC. This encodes CASSYGGGSSYNEQFF.